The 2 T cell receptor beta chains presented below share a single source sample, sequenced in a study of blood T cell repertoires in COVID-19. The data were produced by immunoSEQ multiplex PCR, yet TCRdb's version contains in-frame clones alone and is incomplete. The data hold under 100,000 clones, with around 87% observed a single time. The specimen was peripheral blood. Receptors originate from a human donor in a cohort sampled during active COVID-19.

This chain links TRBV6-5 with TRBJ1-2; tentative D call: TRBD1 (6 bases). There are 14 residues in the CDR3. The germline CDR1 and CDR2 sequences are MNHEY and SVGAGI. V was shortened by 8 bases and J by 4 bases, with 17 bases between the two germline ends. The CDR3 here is CASFRQGYGYGYTF. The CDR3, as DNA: TGTGCCAGCTTCAGGCAGGGGTACGGCTATGGCTACACCTTC.

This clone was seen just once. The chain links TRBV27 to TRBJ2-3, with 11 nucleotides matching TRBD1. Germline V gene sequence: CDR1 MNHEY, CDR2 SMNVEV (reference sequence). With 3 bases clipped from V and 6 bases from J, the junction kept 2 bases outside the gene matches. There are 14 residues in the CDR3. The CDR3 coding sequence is TGTGCCAGCAGTTTGTGGGACAGGGGGGATACGCAGTATTTT. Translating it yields CASSLWDRGDTQYF.